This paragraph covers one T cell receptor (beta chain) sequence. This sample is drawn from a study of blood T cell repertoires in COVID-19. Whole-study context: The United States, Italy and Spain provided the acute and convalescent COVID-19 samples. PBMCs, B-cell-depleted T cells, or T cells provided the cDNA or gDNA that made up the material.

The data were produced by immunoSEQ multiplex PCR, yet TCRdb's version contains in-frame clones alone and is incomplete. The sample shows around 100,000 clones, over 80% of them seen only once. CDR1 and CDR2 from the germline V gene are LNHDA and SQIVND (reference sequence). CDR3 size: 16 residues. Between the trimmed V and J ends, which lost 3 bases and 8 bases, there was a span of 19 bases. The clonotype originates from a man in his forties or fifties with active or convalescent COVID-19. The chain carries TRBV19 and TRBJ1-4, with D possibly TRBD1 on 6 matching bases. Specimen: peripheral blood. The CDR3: CASSISPDSRGEKLFF. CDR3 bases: TGTGCCAGTAGTATTTCGCCGGACAGTCGTGGGGAAAAACTGTTTTTT. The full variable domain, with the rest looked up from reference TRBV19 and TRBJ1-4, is DGGITQSPKYLFRKEGQNVTLSCEQNLNHDAMYWYRQDPGQGLRLIYYSQIVNDFQKGDIAEGYSVSREKKESFPLTVTSAQKNPTAFYLCASSISPDSRGEKLFFGSGTQLSVL.